This T cell receptor beta chain was sequenced in a study of T cells in tumors after PD-1 blockade. Germline-derived CDR1 and CDR2 are MNHEY and SVGAGI. This CDR3 has 12 residues. Trimming removed 7 bases from V and 6 bases from J, with 12 bases in between. This clone is termed medium-sized (0.01 to 0.1%). The table came from immunoSEQ multiplex PCR; TCRdb's copy has only in-frame clones and leaves some out. The repertoire holds some 13,000 clones, with around 68% as singletons. The sequencing used tumor tissue, collected after anti-PD-1 treatment. This receptor was taken from a human donor with cutaneous squamous cell carcinoma. The chain employs TRBV6-5 and TRBJ2-5, with D perhaps matching TRBD1 (6 bases). The CDR3 sequence: CASINRDQTQYF. The CDR3 DNA sequence: TGTGCCAGCATTAACAGGGACCAGACCCAGTACTTC.